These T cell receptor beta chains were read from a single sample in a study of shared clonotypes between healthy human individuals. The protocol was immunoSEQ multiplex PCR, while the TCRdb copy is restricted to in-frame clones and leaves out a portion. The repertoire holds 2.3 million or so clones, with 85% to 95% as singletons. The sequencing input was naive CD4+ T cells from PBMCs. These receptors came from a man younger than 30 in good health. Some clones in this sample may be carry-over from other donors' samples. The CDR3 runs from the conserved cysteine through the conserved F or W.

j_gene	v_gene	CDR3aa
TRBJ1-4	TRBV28	CASSSPGREREKLFF
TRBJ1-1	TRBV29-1	CSVERGQGFTEAFF
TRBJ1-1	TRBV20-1	CSAVQGPEAFF
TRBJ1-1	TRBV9	CASSDETGGLMDTEAFF
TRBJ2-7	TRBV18	CASSRTGLAGGWSYEQYF
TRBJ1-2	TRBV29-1	CSVGRSGGIYGYTF
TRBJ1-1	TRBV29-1	CSVGRRGRALGDTEAFF
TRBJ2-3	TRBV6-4	CASSALAGATDTQYF
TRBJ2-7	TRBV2	CASSEAGNRVGPYEQYF
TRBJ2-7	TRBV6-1	CASSERTGKPSYEQYF
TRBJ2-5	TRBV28	CASSLDRGSVETQYF
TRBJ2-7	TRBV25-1	CASSERTGIEQYF
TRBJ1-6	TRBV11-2	CASSPTGTINSPLHF
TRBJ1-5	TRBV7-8	CASSLLTQGRDSNQPQHF
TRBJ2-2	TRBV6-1	CASSVLGLNTGELFF
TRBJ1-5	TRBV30	CAWSGGPYSNQPQHF
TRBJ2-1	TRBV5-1	CASSLGQDTYNEQFF
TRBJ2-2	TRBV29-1	CSVAPFAATGELFF
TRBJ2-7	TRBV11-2	CASSFFSGSGEQYF
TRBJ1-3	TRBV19	CASTPTSASGNTIYF
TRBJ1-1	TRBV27	CASSLSRQRGTEAFF
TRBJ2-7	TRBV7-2	CASSPRQGGEQYF
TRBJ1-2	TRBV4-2	CASSLQGGGGYGYTF
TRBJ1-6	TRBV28	CASSSGLNSPLHF
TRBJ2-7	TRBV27	CASSLLGRPYEQYF
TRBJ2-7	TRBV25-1	CASSEYGGRVEQYF
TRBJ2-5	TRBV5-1	CASSRKPGEETQYF
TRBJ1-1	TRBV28	CASSLVLGGSMNTEAFF
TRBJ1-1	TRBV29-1	CSVDRGSVEAFF
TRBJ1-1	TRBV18	CASSPPSQANTEAFF
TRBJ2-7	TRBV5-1	CASSLAEGPGALEQYF
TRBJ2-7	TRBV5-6	CASSSGTGRGEQYF
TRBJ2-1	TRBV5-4	CASSGGTGLAQFF
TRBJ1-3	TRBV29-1	CSVVEGVGPGNTIYF
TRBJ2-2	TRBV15	CATSSGRAPRRPGELFF
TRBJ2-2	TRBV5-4	CASSTKNTGELFF
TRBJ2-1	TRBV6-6	CASSYSTFGNEQFF
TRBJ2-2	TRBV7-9	CASSLAGSSGTYTGELFF
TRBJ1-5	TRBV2	CASRQEDQPQHF
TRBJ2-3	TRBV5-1	CASSSGDTYLDTQYF
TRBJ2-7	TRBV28	CASSPSRGNINYEQYF